The TCR beta chain under discussion was sequenced for a study of shared clonotypes between healthy human individuals. Naivety among CD8 cells was defined by CD45RO negativity and positive CCR7 selection, thereby excluding terminally differentiated effector memory CD45RA+ cells. General observations from the study: Though the depth was large, rarefaction showed that sorted-subset sequencing was incomplete.

A remark on this clone: The antigen is unknown.

Data came from immunoSEQ multiplex PCR; TCRdb stores just in-frame clones and leaves some out. The sample includes millions of clones, roughly 95% seen only once; the top ten take about 1.1%. The sequence was obtained from a man in his late teens or twenties in good health. Sequenced: naive CD8+ T cells sorted from blood.

The CDR3 protein is CASSSIQETQYF. The CDR3 region has the DNA TGTGCCAGCAGCTCAATACAAGAGACCCAGTACTTC. V gene TRBV6-5 combines with J gene TRBJ2-5; D is ambiguous. The V gene's germline CDR1 is MNHEY and CDR2 SVGAGI. V was cut by 6 bases and J by 2 bases, with 7 bases left in between. The CDR3 has 12 amino acids.